This TCR beta chain was sequenced in a study of blood T cell repertoires in COVID-19. Looking at the study overall: There were acute and convalescent COVID-19 samples, and they came from the United States, Italy and Spain. The analysed material was cDNA or gDNA that came from T cells, B-cell-depleted T cells, or PBMCs.

Under the authors' procedure: Using reference gene primer amplification, nucleated cell counts were estimated. Repertoires were generated with immunoSEQ multiplex PCR, while TCRdb's copy carries only in-frame clones and drops some. Clone size and the V and J calls come from that table; the DNA yielded D and trimming. Of 200,000 to 250,000 clones in the sample, more than 75% were seen once. The CDR3 covers 17 residues. Per the germline V gene, CDR1 is WNHNN and CDR2 is SYGVQD (reference sequence). Unmatched junction bases numbered 9, after V lost 6 bases and J lost 1 base. This clone came up once. The V and J genes are TRBV10-1 and TRBJ2-3; 11 bases align to TRBD2. Sample: peripheral blood. This clonotype was sampled from a man aged 35 to 55 with acute or convalescent COVID-19. In DNA form, the CDR3 reads TGCGCCAGCAGCGACAATCTACTAGCGGGGGGCACAGATACGCAGTATTTT. It yields the protein CASSDNLLAGGTDTQYF.